This TCR beta chain emerged from a study of response to subunit inactivated influenza vaccine. Regarding the study as a whole: Authors suggested each seasonal flu vaccination may recruit only limited numbers of new T cells.

V was shortened by 0 bases and J by 5 bases, with 11 bases between the two germline ends. This CDR3 spans 14 amino acids. Per the germline V gene, CDR1 is MNHEY and CDR2 is SVGAGI. TCRdb reanalysed the RT-PCR reads using MiXCR and keeps one entry per CDR3 protein. The sample shows 800,000 or so distinct CDR3 sequences, 21% of them seen only once. As for this clonotype: Its specificity is unknown.

The sample here was PBMCs from blood, taken less than 6 days after vaccination. This TCR came from a man aged 45 to 65 who received an inactivated influenza vaccine. The chain couples TRBV6-5 to TRBJ2-7; no firm D call. CDR3 amino acids: CASSYSLWADEQYF. In DNA form, the CDR3 reads TGTGCCAGCAGTTACTCCTTATGGGCCGACGAGCAGTACTTC.